The 21 T cell receptor beta chains presented below share a single source sample, sequenced in a study of T cell clonality in common variable immunodeficiency. Their cognate antigens are unknown. Produced via immunoSEQ multiplex PCR; TCRdb's table is partial and in-frame only. The sample yields about 25,000 clones, without any singletons. Whole-study results and caveats: Common variable immunodeficiency TCR beta sequences reportedly had fewer deletions and N-nucleotide insertions.

Sequences were obtained from peripheral blood mononuclear cells. The receptors stem from a human donor with common variable immunodeficiency.

This clone appeared a few times. Read coverage stops 3 residues before the CDR3 terminus; the germline J gene supplies the remainder. The chain employs TRBV7-6 and TRBJ1-1; TRBD1 might be the D (5 bases). This CDR3 has 13 amino acids. V was cut by 8 bases and J by 1 base, with 11 bases left in between. The germline V gene has CDR1 SGHVS and CDR2 FNYEAQ. CDR3: CASRQQPNTEAFF. The sequenced CDR3 bases are TGTGCCAGCCGACAGCAACCGAACACTGAA.

This clone has at least ten counts. The CDR3 end lies 3 residues beyond the end of the read and is filled in from the germline J gene. The chain uses TRBV12-5 and TRBJ2-2; no definite D call. Between the trimmed V and J ends, which lost 6 bases and 8 bases, there was a span of 10 bases. The CDR3 runs to 12 residues. Germline V CDR1 and CDR2: LGHNT, FRNRAP. The CDR3 loop reads CASGIKTGELFF. The sequenced CDR3 bases are TGTGCTAGTGGGATAAAGACTGGGGAG. Combining the CDR3 with reference TRBV12-5 and TRBJ2-2 gives the whole variable domain DARVTQTPRHKVTEMGQEVTMRCQPILGHNTVFWYRQTMMQGLELLAYFRNRAPLDDSGMPKDRFSAEMPDATLATLKIQPSEPRDSAVYFCASGIKTGELFFGEGSRLTVL.

This clone was seen only a few times. Coverage ceases 3 residues before the CDR3 finishes, and the germline J gene fills in the end. The genes are TRBV7-9 and TRBJ2-4, with D tentatively TRBD1 (7 bases). This CDR3 has 13 residues. CDR1 and CDR2 from the germline V gene are SEHNR and FQNEAQ (reference sequence). CDR3 bases read: TGTGCCAGCAGCTTAGGACAGGGAGGTATT. Amino acid sequence: CASSLGQGGI. The CDR3 in full is CASSLGQGGIQYF.

This clone has ten or more counts. The CDR3 DNA, read in part, is TGTGCCAGCAGCCACGCCGGTAGACAGCCCACAGATACG. Protein sequence: CASSHAGRQPTDT. The whole CDR3 protein reads CASSHAGRQPTDTQYF. The chain links TRBV7-8 to TRBJ2-3, with D tentatively TRBD1 (5 bases). The read is 3 residues too short to cover the CDR3 end, so that end is filled in from the germline J gene. Trimming took off 5 bases at V and 2 bases at J, with 17 bases between the two ends. Germline V CDR1 and CDR2: SGHVS, FQNEAQ. This CDR3 has 16 residues.

Note on this clone: The read gets to within 3 residues of the CDR3 end, and the germline J gene fills in the rest. The V call is TRBV19, the J call TRBJ2-5; 8 bases match TRBD1. The CDR3 has 13 amino acids. Trimming took 4 bases from V and 5 from J; bases not matched to a gene: 3. Germline V gene data show CDR1 as LNHDA and CDR2 as SQIVND (reference sequence). The CDR3 bases that were read are TGTGCCAGTAGTAAAGACAGGGGTGAGACC. This codes for CASSKDRGET. The full CDR3 protein is CASSKDRGETQYF.

This clone was detected only a few times. From the germline J gene comes the end of the CDR3, since the read stops 3 residues before it. The gene calls are TRBV18 and TRBJ2-3; perhaps TRBD1 as D (6 bases). In germline, CDR1 is KGHSH, CDR2 LQKENI. Trimming removed 1 base from V and 1 base from J, with 12 bases in between. The CDR3 contains 16 residues. The CDR3 loop is CASSPLVAGGTDTQYF. Partial CDR3 DNA: TGTGCCAGCTCACCACTGGTAGCAGGGGGCACAGATACG.

The part of the CDR3 DNA that was read is TGTGCCAGCTCACTACTACAGGGTTCTAGCACAGATACG. This gives the protein CASSLLQGSSTDT. The complete CDR3 protein is CASSLLQGSSTDTQYF. V and J are TRBV18 and TRBJ2-3; the D gene is possibly TRBD1 (6 bases). The CDR3 extends 3 residues past the end of the read, so its final part is completed from the germline J gene. Germline V gene sequence: CDR1 KGHSH, CDR2 LQKENI. The CDR3 loop spans 16 amino acids. Trimming pared 4 bases from V and 0 bases from J, leaving 14 bases between.

About this clone: Read coverage stops 3 residues before the CDR3 terminus; the germline J gene supplies the remainder. The genes are TRBV30 and TRBJ2-7; TRBD1 agrees at 9 bases. Germline V gene sequence: CDR1 GTSNPN, CDR2 SVGIG (reference sequence). The CDR3 extends over 14 amino acids. The junction had 7 bases not matched to a gene; V was cut back by 1 base and J by 6 bases. CDR3 DNA, as far as it was read: TGTGCCTGGAGTGGCCGGGACAGGGCGTTCGAG. Protein sequence: CAWSGRDRAFE. The whole CDR3 region reads CAWSGRDRAFEQYF.

In its sample, this clone was seen a few times. The sequenced fragment ends 3 residues before the CDR3 boundary, so the rest is inferred from the germline J gene. V and J are TRBV5-5 and TRBJ2-7, with D perhaps TRBD1 (6 bases). Trimming removed 4 bases from V and 3 bases from J, with 17 bases in between. In germline, CDR1 is SGHKS, CDR2 YYEKEE (reference sequence). There are 15 residues in the CDR3. CDR3 in amino acids: CASSPTFGTYYEQYF. The part of the CDR3 DNA that was read is TGTGCCAGCAGCCCGACGTTTGGGACATACTACGAG.

This clone was seen many times. Read coverage stops 3 residues before the CDR3 terminus; the germline J gene supplies the remainder. The rearrangement links TRBV20-1 to TRBJ2-1, with 10 bases that match TRBD2. The CDR3 totals 17 residues. With 7 bases clipped from V and 5 bases from J, the junction kept 17 bases outside the gene matches. Germline V gene lookup returns CDR1 DFQATT and CDR2 SNEGSKA (reference sequence). CDR3 sequence: CSVLSTGGLAFDNEQFF. The part of the CDR3 DNA that was read is TGCAGTGTCTTGTCGACTGGGGGACTAGCGTTCGACAATGAG.

Many counts were recorded for this clone. The read terminates 3 residues before the CDR3 end, so the remaining end is supplied by the germline J gene. V is TRBV7-2 and J is TRBJ2-7; possibly TRBD1 for D (6 bases). This CDR3 region has 15 residues. CDR1 and CDR2 from the germline V gene are SGHTA and FQGNSA. V was shortened by 5 bases and J by 5 bases, with 19 bases between the two germline ends. The CDR3 loop reads CASSPRTGSWNEQYF. The covered CDR3 bases are TGTGCCAGCAGCCCCCGTACAGGGAGTTGGAACGAG.

On this clone itself: The read terminates 3 residues before the CDR3 end, so the remaining end is supplied by the germline J gene. The chain links TRBV19 to TRBJ2-5; 10 nucleotides line up with TRBD2. With V trimmed by 6 bases and J by 4 bases, 5 bases remained unmatched. This CDR3 contains 14 residues. From germline, CDR1 is LNHDA and CDR2 SQIVND (reference sequence). The covered CDR3 bases are TGTGCCAGTAGGCCTAGCGGGAGTGGAGAGACC. It is translated as CASRPSGSGET. From start to end, the CDR3 is CASRPSGSGETQYF.

This clone showed up just a few times. CDR3 amino acids: CASSLDRPPYEQYF. The sequenced part of the CDR3 DNA is TGTGCCAGCTCGCTTGACAGGCCTCCCTACGAG. The chain has TRBV18 and TRBJ2-7, with D perhaps matching TRBD1 (6 bases). Read sequence stops 3 residues before the CDR3 end, and the germline J gene provides the missing end. CDR1 is KGHSH, CDR2 LQKENI, per germline. The CDR3 has 14 residues. Trimming took off 6 bases at V and 2 bases at J, with 14 bases between the two ends.

For this clone: With the read ending 3 residues before the CDR3 end, the germline J gene is used to fill in that end. This rearrangement joins TRBV6-1 to TRBJ2-7; 8 bases map to TRBD2. V was clipped by 0 bases and J by 3 bases; unmatched bases: 13. Germline V gene data show CDR1 as MNHNS and CDR2 as SASEGT. The CDR3 runs to 18 residues. The CDR3 bases that were read are TGTGCCAGCAGTGAAGCCACGGTAGCGGGACTGGGGTTCTACGAG. Translation gives CASSEATVAGLGFYE. The CDR3 in its entirety is CASSEATVAGLGFYEQYF.

There are many counts of this clone. The read falls 3 residues short of the CDR3 end, and the missing part is taken from the germline J gene. This chain joins TRBV11-2 and TRBJ2-3; a possible D gene is TRBD1 (6 bases). CDR1 and CDR2 (germline): SGHAT, FQNNGV. The CDR3 has 14 residues. The V end was cut by 5 bases, the J end by 1 base, with 10 bases between. The CDR3 spells CASSLWTGTDTQYF. Partial CDR3 DNA: TGTGCCAGCAGCCTATGGACAGGCACAGATACG.

This clone was counted only a few times. The read is 3 residues too short to cover the CDR3 end, so that end is filled in from the germline J gene. The chain carries TRBV6-2 or TRBV6-3 and TRBJ2-2, with D uncertain. The CDR3 contains 15 residues. V shed 0 bases and J shed 0 bases, with 5 bases lying between them. CDR1 is MNHEY, CDR2 SVGEGT, per germline. CDR3 sequence: CASSYSLPNTGELFF. CDR3 DNA, as far as it was read: TGTGCCAGCAGTTACTCCCTACCGAACACCGGGGAG.

As concerns this clone: The sequenced fragment ends 3 residues before the CDR3 boundary, so the rest is inferred from the germline J gene. The chain is built from TRBV6-1 and TRBJ1-4; weak D call: TRBD1 (5 bases). The CDR3 spans 17 residues. From germline, CDR1 is MNHNS and CDR2 SASEGT. V was trimmed by 1 base and J by 8 bases, leaving 20 bases between them. The CDR3 DNA, read in part, is TGTGCCAGCAGTGAAGGCCTCGACAGCGCTGGGATGGAAAAA. Translation: CASSEGLDSAGMEK. The whole CDR3 is CASSEGLDSAGMEKLFF.

This clone was counted many times. The missing CDR3 end, 3 residues past where the read stops, is filled in from the germline J gene. The J gene is TRBJ2-1, the V gene TRBV2, with D possibly being TRBD1 (5 bases). This CDR3 region has 12 residues. V was cut by 4 bases and J by 9 bases, with 10 bases left in between. Germline CDR1 reads SNHLY; CDR2 reads FYNNEI. Here the CDR3 reads CASSGQYSEQFF. The CDR3 bases that were read are TGTGCCAGCAGTGGACAGTACTCTGAG.

A note on this clone: The read is 3 residues too short to cover the CDR3 end, so that end is filled in from the germline J gene. The V and J genes are TRBV19 and TRBJ1-2; 7 bases fit TRBD1. CDR1 and CDR2 from the germline V gene are LNHDA and SQIVND (reference sequence). The CDR3 totals 15 residues. The CDR3 protein is CASIKQGSLLGGYTF. The sequenced part of the CDR3 DNA is TGTGCCAGTATCAAACAGGGGTCGCTACTAGGAGGC.

This clone is medium-sized within its sample. The read gets to within 3 residues of the CDR3 end, and the germline J gene fills in the rest. The V and J genes are TRBV4-2 and TRBJ2-1, with 8 bases fitting TRBD2. The V gene's germline CDR1 is LGHNA and CDR2 YNFKEQ. With V trimmed by 2 bases and J by 8 bases, 11 bases remained unmatched. CDR3 length: 16 amino acids. Here the CDR3 reads CASSQHGLARADEQFF. CDR3 bases read: TGTGCCAGCAGCCAACACGGACTAGCAAGGGCCGATGAG.

In this sample, this clone turned up a few times. With the read ending 3 residues before the CDR3 end, the germline J gene is used to fill in that end. The chain is built from TRBV18 and TRBJ2-2, with a possible D match to TRBD1 (5 bases). CDR1 and CDR2 from the germline V gene are KGHSH and LQKENI. Trimming stripped 2 bases from V and 0 bases from J, with 13 bases between. The CDR3 spans 17 residues. CDR3 bases read: TGTGCCAGCTCACCAGACAGAACTCCCGCGAACACCGGGGAG. This codes for CASSPDRTPANTGE. The whole CDR3 region reads CASSPDRTPANTGELFF.